What follows describes a single T cell receptor beta chain. J was trimmed by 3 bases and V by 4 bases; bases with no gene match: 2. CDR1 LNHDA and CDR2 SQIVND come from the germline V gene (reference sequence). This CDR3 region has 13 residues. The sample comes from a study of cytomegalovirus exposure and HLA in healthy donors. Using immunoSEQ multiplex PCR, the repertoire was profiled, and TCRdb retains in-frame clones only, with some absent. In the table there are tens of thousands of clones, roughly 94% of which are singletons. The sequence derives from a woman between 18 and 29 years old in good health and CMV-seropositive. The chain recombines TRBV19 with TRBJ2-7, with 8 bases aligning to TRBD1. The sample was PBMCs. The CDR3 DNA reads TGTGCCAGTAGTACTGGACAGGGCTACGAGCAGTACTTC. Encoded protein: CASSTGQGYEQYF.